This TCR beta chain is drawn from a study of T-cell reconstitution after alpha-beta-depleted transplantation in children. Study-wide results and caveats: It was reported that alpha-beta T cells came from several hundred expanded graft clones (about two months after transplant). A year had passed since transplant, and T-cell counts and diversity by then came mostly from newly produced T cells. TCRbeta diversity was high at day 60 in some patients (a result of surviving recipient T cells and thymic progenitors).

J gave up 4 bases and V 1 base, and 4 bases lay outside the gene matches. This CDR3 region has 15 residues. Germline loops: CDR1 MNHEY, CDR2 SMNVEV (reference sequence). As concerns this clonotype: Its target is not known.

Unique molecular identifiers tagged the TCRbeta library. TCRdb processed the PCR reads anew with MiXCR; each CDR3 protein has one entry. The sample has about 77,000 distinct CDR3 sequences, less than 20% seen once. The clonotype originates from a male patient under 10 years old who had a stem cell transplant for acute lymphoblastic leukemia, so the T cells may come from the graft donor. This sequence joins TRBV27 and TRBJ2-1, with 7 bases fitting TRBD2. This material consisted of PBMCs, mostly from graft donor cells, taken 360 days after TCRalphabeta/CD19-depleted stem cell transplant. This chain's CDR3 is CASSLWGGRYNEQFF. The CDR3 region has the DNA TGTGCCAGCAGTTTATGGGGCGGGAGATACAATGAGCAGTTCTTC.